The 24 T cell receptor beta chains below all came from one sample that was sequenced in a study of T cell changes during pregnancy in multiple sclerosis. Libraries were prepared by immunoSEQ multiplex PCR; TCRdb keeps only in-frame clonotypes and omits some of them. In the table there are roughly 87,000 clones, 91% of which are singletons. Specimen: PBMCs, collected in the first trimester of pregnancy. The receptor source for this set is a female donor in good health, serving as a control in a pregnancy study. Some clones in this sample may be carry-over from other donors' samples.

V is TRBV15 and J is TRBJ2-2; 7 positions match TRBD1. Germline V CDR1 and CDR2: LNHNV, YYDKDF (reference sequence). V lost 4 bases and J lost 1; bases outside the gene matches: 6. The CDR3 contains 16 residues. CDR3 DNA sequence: TGTGCCACCAGCATTGACCGGGACAGGAACACCGGGGAGCTGTTTTTT. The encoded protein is CATSIDRDRNTGELFF.

CDR3 DNA sequence: TGTGCCAGCGGAGTAGCGGGAGTTGGAGAGCAGTACTTC. Protein: CASGVAGVGEQYF. This chain links TRBV9 with TRBJ2-7; 9 bases agree with TRBD2. V shed 7 bases, J shed 7 bases, and the junction held 9 bases outside the gene matches. The CDR3 covers 13 residues. Germline V CDR1 and CDR2: SGDLS, YYNGEE.

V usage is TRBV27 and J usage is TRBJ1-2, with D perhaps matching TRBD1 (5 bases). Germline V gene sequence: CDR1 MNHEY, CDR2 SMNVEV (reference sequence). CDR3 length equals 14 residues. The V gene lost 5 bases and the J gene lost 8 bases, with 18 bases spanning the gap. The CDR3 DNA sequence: TGTGCCAGCAGTCCAGAGCGACAAAGGGGCGGCTACACCTTC. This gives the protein CASSPERQRGGYTF.

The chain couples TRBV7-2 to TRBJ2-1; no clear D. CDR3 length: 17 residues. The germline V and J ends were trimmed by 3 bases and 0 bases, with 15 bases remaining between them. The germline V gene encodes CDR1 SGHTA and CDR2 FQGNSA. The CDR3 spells CASSLGRRSFSYNEQFF. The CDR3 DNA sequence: TGTGCCAGCAGCTTGGGTCGGCGGTCATTCTCCTACAATGAGCAGTTCTTC.

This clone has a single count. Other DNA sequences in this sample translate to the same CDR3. The chain's CDR3 is CASSVDRVNTEAFF. CDR3 sequence (DNA): TGTGCCAGCAGCGTTGACAGGGTGAACACTGAAGCTTTCTTT. The gene calls are TRBV9 and TRBJ1-1, with TRBD1 identical over 7 bases. With V trimmed by 2 bases and J by 0 bases, 1 base remained unmatched. Per the germline V gene, CDR1 is SGDLS and CDR2 is YYNGEE. The CDR3 extends over 14 amino acids.

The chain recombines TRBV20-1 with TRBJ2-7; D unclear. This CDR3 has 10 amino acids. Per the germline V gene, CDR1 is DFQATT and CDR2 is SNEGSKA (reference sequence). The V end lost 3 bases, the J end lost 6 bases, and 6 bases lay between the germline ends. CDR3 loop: CSASMREQYF. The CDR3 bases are TGCAGTGCTAGTATGCGCGAGCAGTACTTC.

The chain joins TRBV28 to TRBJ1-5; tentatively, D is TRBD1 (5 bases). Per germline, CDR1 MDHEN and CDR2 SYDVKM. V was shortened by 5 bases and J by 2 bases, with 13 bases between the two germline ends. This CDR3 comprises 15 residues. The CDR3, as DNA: TGTGCCAGCAGTAGGGCGGGGGGGGGCAATCAGCCCCAGCATTTT. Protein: CASSRAGGGNQPQHF.

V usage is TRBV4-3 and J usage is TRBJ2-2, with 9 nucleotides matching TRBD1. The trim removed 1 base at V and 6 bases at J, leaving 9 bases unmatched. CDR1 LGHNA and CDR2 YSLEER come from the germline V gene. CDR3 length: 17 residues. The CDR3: CASSQAWDREVPGELFF. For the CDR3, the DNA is TGCGCCAGCAGCCAAGCCTGGGACAGGGAAGTTCCCGGGGAGCTGTTTTTT.

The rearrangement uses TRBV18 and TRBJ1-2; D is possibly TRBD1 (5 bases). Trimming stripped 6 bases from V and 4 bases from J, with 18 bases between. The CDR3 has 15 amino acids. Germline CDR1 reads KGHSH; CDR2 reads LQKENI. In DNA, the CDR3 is TGTGCCAGCTCCGAGACAGCTCAGAAGGTCTATGGCTACACCTTC. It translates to CASSETAQKVYGYTF.

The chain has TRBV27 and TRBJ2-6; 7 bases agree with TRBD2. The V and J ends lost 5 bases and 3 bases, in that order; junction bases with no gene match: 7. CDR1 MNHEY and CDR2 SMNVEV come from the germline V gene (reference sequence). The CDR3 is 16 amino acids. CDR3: CASSLYGEGGANVLTF. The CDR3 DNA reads TGTGCCAGCAGTCTATACGGGGAGGGTGGGGCCAACGTCCTGACTTTC.

The CDR3 coding sequence is TGTGCCAGCAGCTTAATTGGCGGGGAGCAGTTCTTC. Amino acid sequence: CASSLIGGEQFF. This chain connects TRBV7-3 to TRBJ2-1; the D gene is possibly TRBD2 (5 bases). The CDR3 consists of 12 residues. Trimming took off 1 base at V and 10 bases at J, with 8 bases between the two ends. Germline CDR1 reads SGHTA; CDR2 reads FQGTGA.

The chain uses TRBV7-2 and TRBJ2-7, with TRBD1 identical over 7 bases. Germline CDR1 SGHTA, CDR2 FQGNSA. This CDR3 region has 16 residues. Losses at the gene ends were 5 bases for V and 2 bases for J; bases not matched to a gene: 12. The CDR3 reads CASSPQEDRIPYEQYF. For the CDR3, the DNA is TGTGCCAGCAGCCCCCAGGAGGACAGGATCCCCTACGAGCAGTACTTC.

The CDR3 sequence is CASSQATGTSVNTGELFF. The CDR3 coding sequence is TGCGCCAGCAGCCAGGCAACCGGGACTAGCGTAAACACCGGGGAGCTGTTTTTT. The chain combines TRBV4-1 with TRBJ2-2; 10 nucleotides agree with TRBD2. Per the germline V gene, CDR1 is MGHRA and CDR2 is YSYEKL. This CDR3 has 18 residues. V lost 3 bases and J lost 2; bases outside the gene matches: 9.

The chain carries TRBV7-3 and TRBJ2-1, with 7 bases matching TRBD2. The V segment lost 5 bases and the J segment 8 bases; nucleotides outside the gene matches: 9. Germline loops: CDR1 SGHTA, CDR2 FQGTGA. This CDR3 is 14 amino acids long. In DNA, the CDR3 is TGTGCCAGCAGCCCCGGGGGGTCAGTGGATGAGCAGTTCTTC. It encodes CASSPGGSVDEQFF.

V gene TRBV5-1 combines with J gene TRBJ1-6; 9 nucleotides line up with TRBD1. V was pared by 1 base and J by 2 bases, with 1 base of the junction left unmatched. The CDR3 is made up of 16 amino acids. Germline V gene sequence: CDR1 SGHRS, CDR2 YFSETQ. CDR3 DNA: TGCGCCAGCAGCTTGACAGGGGGCGCCTATAATTCACCCCTCCACTTT. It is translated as CASSLTGGAYNSPLHF. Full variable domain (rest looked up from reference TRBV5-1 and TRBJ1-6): KAGVTQTPRYLIKTRGQQVTLSCSPISGHRSVSWYQQTPGQGLQFLFEYFSETQRNKGNFPGRFSGRQFSNSRSEMNVSTLELGDSALYLCASSLTGGAYNSPLHFGNGTRLTVT.

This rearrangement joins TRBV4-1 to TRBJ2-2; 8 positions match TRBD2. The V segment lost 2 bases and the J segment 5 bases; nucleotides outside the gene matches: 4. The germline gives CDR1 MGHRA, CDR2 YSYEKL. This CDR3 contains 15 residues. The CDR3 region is CASSQRSGGTGELFF. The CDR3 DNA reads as TGCGCCAGCAGCCAACGGAGCGGGGGAACCGGGGAGCTGTTTTTT.

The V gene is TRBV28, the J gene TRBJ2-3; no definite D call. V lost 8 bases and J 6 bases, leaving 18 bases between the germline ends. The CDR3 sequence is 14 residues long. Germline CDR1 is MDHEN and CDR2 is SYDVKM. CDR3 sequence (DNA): TGTGCCAGCGCTCCTCTATCCGTCGGGGATACGCAGTATTTT. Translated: CASAPLSVGDTQYF.

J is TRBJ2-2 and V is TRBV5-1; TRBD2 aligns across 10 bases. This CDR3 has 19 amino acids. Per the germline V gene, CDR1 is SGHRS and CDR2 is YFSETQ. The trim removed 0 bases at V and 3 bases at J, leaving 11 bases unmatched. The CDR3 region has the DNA TGCGCCAGCAGCTTGGAGACTAGCGGGTTGATAGGTCACACCGGGGAGCTGTTTTTT. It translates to CASSLETSGLIGHTGELFF.

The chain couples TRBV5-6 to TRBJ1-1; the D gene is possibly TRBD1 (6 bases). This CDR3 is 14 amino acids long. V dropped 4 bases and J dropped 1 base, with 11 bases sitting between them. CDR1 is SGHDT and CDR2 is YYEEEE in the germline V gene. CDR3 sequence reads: CASSHRGQNTEAFF. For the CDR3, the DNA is TGTGCCAGCAGCCACCGGGGACAGAACACTGAAGCTTTCTTT.

The CDR3 DNA sequence: TGTGCCAGTAGCCCGCTAGCGGGAGCTCGGAATGAGCAGTTCTTC. This sequence encodes CASSPLAGARNEQFF. The V and J genes are TRBV19 and TRBJ2-1; 10 bases fit TRBD2. Trimming took 6 bases from V and 7 from J; bases not matched to a gene: 9. The CDR3 covers 15 residues. The germline gives CDR1 LNHDA, CDR2 SQIVND (reference sequence).

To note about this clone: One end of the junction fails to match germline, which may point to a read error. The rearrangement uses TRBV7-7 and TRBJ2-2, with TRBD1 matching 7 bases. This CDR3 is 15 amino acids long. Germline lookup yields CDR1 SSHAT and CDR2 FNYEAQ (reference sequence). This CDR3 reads CASSPGTDSTGELFF. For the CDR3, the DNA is TGTGCTAGCAGCCCCGGGACAGACAGCACCGGGGAGCTGTTTTTT.

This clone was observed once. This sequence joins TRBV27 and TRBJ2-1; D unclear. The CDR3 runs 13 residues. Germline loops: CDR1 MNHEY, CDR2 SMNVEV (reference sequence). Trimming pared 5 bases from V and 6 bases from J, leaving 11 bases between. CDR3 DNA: TGTGCCAGCAGTCTGGGCCGACGCAATGAGCAGTTCTTC. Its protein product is CASSLGRRNEQFF.

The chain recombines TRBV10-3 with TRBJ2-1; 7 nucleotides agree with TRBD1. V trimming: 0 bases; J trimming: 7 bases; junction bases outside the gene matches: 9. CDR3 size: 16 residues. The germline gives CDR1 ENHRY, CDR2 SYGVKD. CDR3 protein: CAISESSKGASNEQFF. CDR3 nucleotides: TGTGCCATCAGTGAGTCAAGTAAGGGGGCGTCGAATGAGCAGTTCTTC.

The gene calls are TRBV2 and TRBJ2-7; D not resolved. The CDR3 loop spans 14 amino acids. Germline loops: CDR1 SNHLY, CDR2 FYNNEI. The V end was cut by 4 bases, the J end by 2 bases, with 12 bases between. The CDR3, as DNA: TGTGCCAGCAGTGCGAGAGGCAGAGCCTACGAGCAGTACTTC. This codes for CASSARGRAYEQYF.